This T cell receptor beta chain emerged from a study of CD8+ T cells in alopecia areata. Treatment noted: oral pan-JAK inhibitor, 5-10 mg twice daily. After isolation, RNA underwent reverse transcription to generate cDNA as the sequencing template. The data were produced by immunoSEQ multiplex PCR, yet TCRdb's version contains in-frame clones alone and is incomplete. The table includes more than 100,000 clones, 50% to 55% detected once. Germline V gene data show CDR1 as MGHDK and CDR2 as SYGVNS. The CDR3 is 11 residues long. Between the trimmed V and J ends, which lost 6 bases and 3 bases, there was a span of 4 bases.

The chain couples TRBV25-1 to TRBJ2-3; no clear D. The receptor was derived from a human donor with alopecia areata. This specimen was CD4+ T cells sorted from blood, taken at week 4, from a patient treated with tofacitinib. The CDR3 DNA follows: TGTGCCAGCAGCGTTACAGATACGCAGTATTTT. Amino acid sequence: CASSVTDTQYF. Complete variable domain (other parts from reference TRBV25-1 and TRBJ2-3): EADIYQTPRYLVIGTGKKITLECSQTMGHDKMYWYQQDPGMELHLIHYSYGVNSTEKGDLSSESTVSRIRTEHFPLTLESARPSHTSQYLCASSVTDTQYFGPGTRLTVL.